What follows describes a single T cell receptor (beta chain). No antigen is known for it. This sample is part of a study of lymphopenia after photon versus proton radiotherapy. Study results and limitations: Post-nadir diversity loss with photons came from oligoclonal expansion, particularly CD8+ Temra cells. Only patients who died were analyzed for survival; proton advantage is unproven. Proton therapy kept repertoires fairly stable, unlike photons, which gained effector/memory cells.

V gave up 7 bases and J gave up 1 base, with 14 bases separating them. Germline V gene data show CDR1 as SGHTA and CDR2 as FQGNSA. The CDR3 spans 15 residues. This table comes from immunoSEQ multiplex PCR, and its TCRdb copy is limited to in-frame clones, with some not included. The sample has tens of thousands of clones; about 87% are singletons. The V and J genes are TRBV7-2 and TRBJ2-1, with D perhaps TRBD2 (5 bases). The receptor comes from an elderly man with esophageal cancer. Sequenced here: peripheral blood, sampled from a patient treated with proton-based radiotherapy. The CDR3 DNA sequence: TGTGCCAGCACTTTTGGGAGTGGGTCCTACAATGAGCAGTTCTTC. It codes for CASTFGSGSYNEQFF.